The 24 T cell receptor beta chains below all came from one sample that was sequenced in a study of T cell repertoires in cytomegalovirus infection. For these receptors, no antigen is known. Each CDR3 protein gets one entry after TCRdb re-called the reads with MiXCR. The data hold around 300,000 distinct CDR3 sequences, with roughly 25% observed a single time. The sequenced sample was cultured PBMCs, obtained from culture after CMV antigen stimulation. These receptors originate from a human donor in good health (CMV status not recorded). Some clones in this sample may be carry-over from other donors' samples.

This clonotype came up many times. The chain employs TRBV29-1 and TRBJ1-1, with D perhaps matching TRBD1 (5 bases). The V end lost 5 bases, the J end lost 1 base, and 14 bases lay between the germline ends. This CDR3 is built from 14 residues. CDR1 is SQVTM, CDR2 ANQGSEA, per germline. Here the CDR3 reads CSVHGDGKNTEAFF. For the CDR3, the DNA is TGCAGCGTTCATGGGGACGGGAAGAACACTGAAGCTTTCTTT. Full variable domain (rest looked up from reference TRBV29-1 and TRBJ1-1): SAVISQKPSRDICQRGTSLTIQCQVDSQVTMMFWYRQQPGQSLTLIATANQGSEATYESGFVIDKFPISRPNLTFSTLTVSNMSPEDSSIYLCSVHGDGKNTEAFFGQGTRLTVV.

This clonotype was observed many times. The rearrangement joins TRBV11-2 to TRBJ2-2, with 11 nucleotides matching TRBD2. Trimming removed 6 bases from V and 6 bases from J; junction bases left unmatched: 6. The CDR3 runs 15 residues. The germline V gene has CDR1 SGHAT and CDR2 FQNNGV. CDR3 sequence (DNA): TGTGCCAGCAGTTCGACTAGCGGGATGGCCGGGGAGCTGTTTTTT. Translated: CASSSTSGMAGELFF.

This clonotype came up many times. The rearrangement links TRBV7-2 to TRBJ2-7; 8 positions agree with TRBD1. This CDR3 is built from 16 residues. V was pared by 5 bases and J by 1 base, with 10 bases of the junction left unmatched. The germline V gene encodes CDR1 SGHTA and CDR2 FQGNSA. CDR3 sequence reads: CASSVGQGKGSYEQYF. In DNA form, the CDR3 reads TGTGCCAGCAGCGTAGGACAGGGTAAAGGGTCCTACGAGCAGTACTTC.

The genes are TRBV7-9 and TRBJ1-5; the D is unclear. Germline V lookup: CDR1 SEHNR, CDR2 FQNEAQ (reference sequence). V was pared by 1 base and J by 7 bases, with 8 bases between. The CDR3 spans 13 residues. The chain's CDR3 is CASSLVAGQPQHF. Written as DNA, the CDR3 is TGTGCCAGCAGCTTAGTGGCGGGACAGCCCCAGCATTTT.

The rearrangement links TRBV6-8 to TRBJ2-1, with D perhaps being TRBD1 or TRBD2 (5 bases each). The CDR3 runs to 17 residues. Germline lookup yields CDR1 MNHGY and CDR2 SAAAGT. Trimming left V 6 bases short and J 8 bases short, with 26 bases between. The CDR3 nucleotides are TGTGCCAGCAGCCGCTCCCGGCCGCCCGGGGCAACAGATGAGCAGTTCTTC. It specifies CASSRSRPPGATDEQFF.

The rearrangement joins TRBV29-1 to TRBJ2-2, with a tentative D call TRBD1 (6 bases). Germline-derived CDR1 and CDR2 are SQVTM and ANQGSEA. Trimming left V 4 bases short and J 6 bases short, with 9 bases between. This CDR3 has 12 residues. The CDR3, as DNA: TGCAGCGTTGTGAAGGGGGCCGGGGAGCTGTTTTTT. Its translation: CSVVKGAGELFF.

This clonotype was seen repeatedly, ten times or more. The chain uses TRBV7-2 and TRBJ1-2; maybe TRBD1 (5 bases). Looked up from germline, CDR1 is SGHTA and CDR2 is FQGNSA. The CDR3 is 16 residues long. V lost 0 bases, J lost 7 bases, and 18 bases lay in between. The CDR3 bases are TGTGCCAGCAGCTTAGCTACGGGGCCCACGGGAGGTGGCTACACCTTC. Translated: CASSLATGPTGGGYTF.

This clonotype occurred many times. This chain links TRBV29-1 with TRBJ2-1; the match to TRBD2 covers 8 bases. Unmatched junction bases numbered 15, after V lost 5 bases and J lost 12 bases. Germline V CDR1 and CDR2: SQVTM, ANQGSEA. There are 14 residues in the CDR3. CDR3 protein: CSVLLAGEVFGQFF. The CDR3 DNA is TGCAGCGTTCTCCTAGCGGGTGAGGTTTTTGGGCAGTTCTTC.

This clonotype was counted ten times or more. The chain couples TRBV19 to TRBJ1-4, with 8 bases lining up with TRBD1. Unmatched junction bases numbered 13, after V lost 4 bases and J lost 6 bases. The CDR3 is 17 residues long. Germline V CDR1 and CDR2: LNHDA, SQIVND (reference sequence). The CDR3 region is CASSSQVGQGVYEKLFF. CDR3 sequence (DNA): TGTGCCAGTAGTAGCCAGGTCGGACAGGGCGTTTATGAAAAACTGTTTTTT. Combining the CDR3 with reference TRBV19 and TRBJ1-4 gives the whole variable domain DGGITQSPKYLFRKEGQNVTLSCEQNLNHDAMYWYRQDPGQGLRLIYYSQIVNDFQKGDIAEGYSVSREKKESFPLTVTSAQKNPTAFYLCASSSQVGQGVYEKLFFGSGTQLSVL.

This clonotype was seen more than once but under ten times. For the CDR3, the DNA is TGTGCCAGCAGGGGACTAGCGGGAGTTGGGAGCTCCTACAATGAGCAGTTCTTC. It is translated as CASRGLAGVGSSYNEQFF. The chain is built from TRBV6-2 or TRBV6-3 and TRBJ2-1, with TRBD2 matching 14 bases. The germline V gene has CDR1 MNHEY and CDR2 SVGEGT. J was trimmed by 0 bases and V by 6 bases; bases with no gene match: 7. This CDR3 comprises 18 residues.

V and J are TRBV11-3 and TRBJ2-1; 7 bases align to TRBD1. The germline V gene encodes CDR1 SGHNT and CDR2 YENEEA. CDR3 length equals 14 residues. The V segment lost 4 bases and the J segment 3 bases; nucleotides outside the gene matches: 3. Written as DNA, the CDR3 is TGTGCCAGCAGCTCGGGACAGCGCTACAATGAGCAGTTCTTC. It codes for CASSSGQRYNEQFF.

V and J are TRBV14 and TRBJ1-4; D not resolved. Trimming cost V 6 bases and J 8 bases, with 13 bases left between them. Germline V gene sequence: CDR1 SGHDN, CDR2 FVKESK. CDR3 length: 13 residues. CDR3 region: CASSVKVGEKLFF. The DNA for the CDR3 is TGTGCCAGCAGTGTAAAGGTTGGGGAAAAACTGTTTTTT.

Regarding this clonotype: The junction does not match germline at one end; this may be a read error. V usage is TRBV12-3 or TRBV12-4 and J usage is TRBJ1-5; a possible D gene is TRBD1 (5 bases). This CDR3 region has 17 residues. The DNA for the CDR3 is TGTGCCAGCAGTTGGCAGGGACCTATGAATAGCGATCAGCCCCAGCATTTT. Its translation is CASSWQGPMNSDQPQHF.

This clonotype showed up just a few times. This chain connects TRBV7-2 to TRBJ2-3; D unresolved. This CDR3 is built from 15 residues. Germline loops: CDR1 SGHTA, CDR2 FQGNSA. Trimming removed 6 bases at V and 2 bases at J, with 15 bases between. The CDR3 is CASRPDSSPTDTQYF. The CDR3 nucleotides are TGTGCCAGCAGGCCTGATAGCAGCCCCACAGATACGCAGTATTTT.

A few counts support this clonotype. V is TRBV6-2 or TRBV6-3 and J is TRBJ1-5, with 8 nucleotides matching TRBD1. The CDR3 has 16 amino acids. Per germline, CDR1 MNHEY and CDR2 SVGEGT. V was pared by 6 bases and J by 7 bases, with 14 bases of the junction left unmatched. The CDR3 bases are TGTGCCAGCAGCCCTAGACAGGGGCAGGGGGGGCAGCCCCAGCATTTT. This translates into CASSPRQGQGGQPQHF.

The rearrangement uses TRBV7-2 and TRBJ2-5; 9 bases line up with TRBD1. The V gene's germline CDR1 is SGHTA and CDR2 FQGNSA. CDR3 size: 16 residues. V lost 5 bases to trimming and J lost 2 bases; unmatched junction nucleotides: 9. The CDR3, as DNA: TGTGCCAGCAGCACAAACAGGGGGCGGACGCAAGAGACCCAGTACTTC. It specifies CASSTNRGRTQETQYF. Supplemented by reference TRBV7-2 and TRBJ2-5, the full variable domain reads GAGVSQSPSNKVTEKGKDVELRCDPISGHTALYWYRQSLGQGLEFLIYFQGNSAPDKSGLPSDRFSAERTGGSVSTLTIQRTQQEDSAVYLCASSTNRGRTQETQYFGPGTRLLVL.

This clonotype appeared a few times. The rearrangement joins TRBV4-3 to TRBJ2-1; D uncertain. The V end lost 4 bases, the J end lost 4 bases, and 11 bases lay between the germline ends. CDR1 is LGHNA, CDR2 YSLEER, per germline. The CDR3 runs 14 residues. The CDR3 loop reads CASSPQALYNEQFF. The CDR3 DNA sequence: TGCGCCAGCAGCCCCCAGGCGCTTTACAATGAGCAGTTCTTC.

This chain uses TRBV11-2 with TRBJ2-1; D is unresolved. Germline V gene lookup returns CDR1 SGHAT and CDR2 FQNNGV. The V gene lost 1 base and the J gene lost 10 bases, with 8 bases spanning the gap. The CDR3 consists of 12 residues. CDR3 sequence (DNA): TGTGCCAGCAGCTTAGTAACCGGCGAGCAGTTCTTC. Translating it yields CASSLVTGEQFF.

This clonotype has at least ten counts. The chain carries TRBV7-2 and TRBJ1-1; 9 nucleotides line up with TRBD1. With 5 bases clipped from V and 5 bases from J, the junction kept 9 bases outside the gene matches. Germline V gives CDR1 SGHTA, CDR2 FQGNSA. CDR3 size: 15 residues. The CDR3 protein is CASSTGQGRGTEAFF. Written as DNA, the CDR3 is TGTGCCAGCAGCACGGGACAGGGACGGGGGACTGAAGCTTTCTTT. The whole variable domain, filled in from reference TRBV7-2 and TRBJ1-1, reads GAGVSQSPSNKVTEKGKDVELRCDPISGHTALYWYRQSLGQGLEFLIYFQGNSAPDKSGLPSDRFSAERTGGSVSTLTIQRTQQEDSAVYLCASSTGQGRGTEAFFGQGTRLTVV.

This clonotype was seen ten or more times. The V call is TRBV2, the J call TRBJ2-1, with D tentatively TRBD2 (6 bases). CDR3 size: 17 residues. Germline CDR1 and CDR2: SNHLY and FYNNEI. V gave up 6 bases and J gave up 0 bases, with 18 bases separating them. The CDR3 region is CASSLRGSGGSYNEQFF. The CDR3 nucleotides read TGTGCCAGCAGCTTAAGGGGTAGCGGAGGCTCCTACAATGAGCAGTTCTTC.

The gene calls are TRBV6-6 and TRBJ2-7; 9 bases are a match to TRBD1. V trimming: 2 bases; J trimming: 7 bases; junction bases outside the gene matches: 6. Germline CDR1 reads MNHNY; CDR2 reads SVGAGI (reference sequence). The CDR3 is 14 residues long. The CDR3 reads CASSYGTGPGEQYV. In DNA form, the CDR3 reads TGTGCCAGCAGTTACGGGACAGGGCCCGGGGAGCAGTACGTC.

The chain carries TRBV6-1 and TRBJ2-7; D is ambiguous. The V end was cut by 7 bases, the J end by 1 base, with 11 bases between. This CDR3 is 13 amino acids long. Germline CDR1 reads MNHNS; CDR2 reads SASEGT. In nucleotides, the CDR3 is TGTGCCAGCACTATAGACCTATCCTACGAGCAGTACTTC. Amino acids: CASTIDLSYEQYF.

This clonotype was seen a few times. CDR3 nucleotide sequence: TGTGCCAGTAGATCGGGGGGCGATGGCTACACCTTC. Amino acid sequence: CASRSGGDGYTF. The rearrangement uses TRBV19 and TRBJ1-2; D may be TRBD1 (6 bases). Trimming stripped 6 bases from V and 6 bases from J, with 11 bases between. This CDR3 contains 12 residues. Germline V gene lookup returns CDR1 LNHDA and CDR2 SQIVND (reference sequence).

This clonotype was seen a few times. The rearrangement joins TRBV12-3 or TRBV12-4 to TRBJ2-1; 7 bases fit TRBD1. Trimming at V came to 10 bases and at J to 5 bases, leaving 8 bases not matched to a gene. The CDR3 is made up of 13 amino acids. The CDR3 region has the DNA TGTGCCATTCGACAGGGCAGAGACAATGAGCAGTTCTTC. Its translation is CAIRQGRDNEQFF.